The present entry profiles one T cell receptor beta chain with its context. Trimming took off 6 bases at V and 4 bases at J, with 12 bases between the two ends. CDR1 is SNHLY and CDR2 is FYNNEI in the germline V gene. The CDR3 extends over 14 amino acids. These data originate in a study of technical replicates of blood from a few donors. Clones were sequenced by immunoSEQ multiplex PCR, and TCRdb holds only the in-frame ones, with some missing. The repertoire holds 70,000 to 85,000 clones, with around 97% as singletons. Sequencing used T cells isolated from PBMCs. This chain connects TRBV2 to TRBJ1-4; maybe TRBD1 (5 bases). The TCR was taken from a human donor in good health. Written as DNA, the CDR3 is TGTGCCAGCAGCAAGACAGTCAATAATGAAAAACTGTTTTTT. Translated: CASSKTVNNEKLFF.